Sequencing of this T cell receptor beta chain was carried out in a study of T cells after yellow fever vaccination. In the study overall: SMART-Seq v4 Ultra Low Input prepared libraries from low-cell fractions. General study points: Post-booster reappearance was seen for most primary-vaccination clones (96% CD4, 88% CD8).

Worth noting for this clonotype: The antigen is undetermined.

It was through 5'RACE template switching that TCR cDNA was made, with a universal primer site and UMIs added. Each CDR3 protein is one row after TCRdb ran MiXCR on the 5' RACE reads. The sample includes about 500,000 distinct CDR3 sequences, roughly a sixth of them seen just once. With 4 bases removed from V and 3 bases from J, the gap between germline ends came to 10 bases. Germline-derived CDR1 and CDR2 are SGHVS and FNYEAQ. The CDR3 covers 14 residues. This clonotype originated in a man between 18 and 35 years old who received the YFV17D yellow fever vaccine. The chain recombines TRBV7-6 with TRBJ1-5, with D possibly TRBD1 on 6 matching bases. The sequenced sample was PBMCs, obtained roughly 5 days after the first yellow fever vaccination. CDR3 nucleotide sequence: TGTGCCAGCAGCTCGAGGGGGGACAATCAGCCCCAGCATTTT. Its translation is CASSSRGDNQPQHF.